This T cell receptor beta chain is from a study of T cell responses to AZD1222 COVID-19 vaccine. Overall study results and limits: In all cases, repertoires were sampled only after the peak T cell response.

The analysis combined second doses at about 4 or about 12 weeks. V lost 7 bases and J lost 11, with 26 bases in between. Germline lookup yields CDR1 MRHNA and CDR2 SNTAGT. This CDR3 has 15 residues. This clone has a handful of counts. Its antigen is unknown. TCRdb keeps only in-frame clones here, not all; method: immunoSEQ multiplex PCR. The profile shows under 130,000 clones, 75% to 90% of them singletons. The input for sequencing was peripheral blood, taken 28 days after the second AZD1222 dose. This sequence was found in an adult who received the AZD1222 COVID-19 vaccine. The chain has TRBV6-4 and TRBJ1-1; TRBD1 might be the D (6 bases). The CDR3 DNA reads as TGTGCCAGCACCGGAACTCGGACAGAGGAAATGTCGGCTTTCTTT. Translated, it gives CASTGTRTEEMSAFF.